The source of this T cell receptor beta chain is a study of OX40 agonist ivuxolimab in advanced cancers. V lost 5 bases to trimming and J lost 2 bases, with 11 bases between them. From germline, CDR1 is MDHEN and CDR2 SYDVKM. The length of the CDR3 is 14 residues. This table comes from immunoSEQ multiplex PCR, and its TCRdb copy is limited to in-frame clones, with some not included. The table lists 70,000 to 95,000 clones, under 90% of them singletons. This clonotype originated in an adult with an advanced solid tumor such as melanoma, head and neck, liver or kidney cancer. The sample consisted of CD4+ or CD8+ T cells sorted from blood, taken in a trial of the OX40 agonist ivuxolimab. The rearrangement joins TRBV28 to TRBJ2-3; a weak D match, TRBD2 (6 bases). The CDR3 protein is CASSPGDLTDTQYF. The CDR3, as DNA: TGTGCCAGCAGTCCGGGGGACCTCACAGATACGCAGTATTTT.